This paragraph reports one T cell receptor beta chain. Original data processing: Amplification from reference gene primers served as the basis for estimated nucleated cell counts. Assay: immunoSEQ multiplex PCR; the TCRdb copy retains only in-frame clones and omits some. D and trimming were read from the DNA, whereas the V and J calls and clone size are those reported in that table. The sample lists 220,000 or so clones; around 82% were seen once. The data originate from a study of blood T cell repertoires in COVID-19. Whole-study context: PBMCs, B-cell-depleted T cells, or T cells were the source of the cDNA or gDNA that made up the material.

V gave up 3 bases and J gave up 0 bases, with 8 bases separating them. The CDR3 sequence is 15 residues long. CDR1 and CDR2 (germline): KGHSH, LQKENI. The TCR comes from a woman aged 80 or older with acute or convalescent COVID-19. The sample comprised peripheral blood. This chain links TRBV18 with TRBJ1-4; D gene ambiguous. The CDR3 loop is CASSPESATNEKLFF. The CDR3 region has the DNA TGTGCCAGCTCACCCGAATCAGCAACTAATGAAAAACTGTTTTTT.